This TCR beta chain was sequenced for a study of Ad26.COV2.S vaccination and SARS-CoV-2 variants. As concerns this clone: The antigen is not known.

Points from the study as a whole: Marked by substantial breadth, spike-specific CD8+ and CD4+ T cell responses were reportedly seen after vaccination. Breadth and depth estimates from TCRs may understate total T cell responses. Measurement of non-spike TCR breadth gave similar results in vaccine and placebo recipients. People who got the vaccine had more spike-specific TCR breadth than people who got placebo.

This CDR3 is built from 13 residues. Trimming cost V 9 bases and J 1 base, with 12 bases left between them. The germline V gene encodes CDR1 MNHEY and CDR2 SMNVEV (reference sequence). This table comes from immunoSEQ multiplex PCR, and its TCRdb copy is limited to in-frame clones, with some not included. The repertoire holds just over 350,000 clones, with around 90% as singletons. V gene TRBV27 combines with J gene TRBJ1-2, with a weak D call TRBD1 (6 bases). Sequencing used peripheral blood, obtained after recovery from COVID-19. This sequence was found in a human donor who had recovered from COVID-19. Here the CDR3 reads CASLGGNNYGYTF. The CDR3 nucleotides read TGTGCCAGTTTAGGGGGAAATAACTATGGCTACACCTTC.